What follows is one T cell receptor (beta chain) and its context. No antigen is known for it. This entry comes from a study of cytomegalovirus exposure and HLA in healthy donors. Study results and limitations: For most subjects, TCR beta sequences were reported to predict HLA-A and HLA-B alleles with accuracy. Association of about 17,000 TCR beta sequences with HLA alleles was found at 0.05 false discovery rate in a later analysis.

Primers: 60 Vbeta forward and 13 Jbeta reverse. Here immunoSEQ multiplex PCR was the method, and the copy in TCRdb shows in-frame clones only, minus some. The top ten hold 2.5% to 3.5% of the sample, which has fewer than 250,000 clones, roughly 81% seen once. V lost 5 bases and J lost 9, with 12 bases in between. CDR1 is SNHLY, CDR2 FYNNEI, per germline. CDR3 length: 12 residues. V usage is TRBV2 and J usage is TRBJ2-3, with D perhaps TRBD1 (6 bases). The sequencing sample was made of PBMCs. The receptor was isolated from a woman between 25 and 40 years old in good health and CMV-seropositive. CDR3 nucleotide sequence: TGTGCCAGCAGTTCCCGACAGGCCACGCAGTATTTT. Protein product: CASSSRQATQYF.